This T cell receptor beta chain was found in a study of T cells in Graves' hyperthyroidism and ophthalmopathy. RNA transcripts provided the source from which TCR beta CDR3 regions were amplified. The HTBI set primed first-round TCR CDR3 RT-PCR. TCRdb reanalysed the multiplex PCR reads using MiXCR and keeps one entry per CDR3 protein. The sample lists about 360,000 distinct CDR3 sequences; 15% to 18% were seen once. This clonotype has at least ten counts. No antigen is known for it. Notes on the study in general: Progression to ophthalmopathy was predicted a median of roughly 6.5 months early.

Germline V gene lookup returns CDR1 MNHEY and CDR2 SMNVEV (reference sequence). With V trimmed by 5 bases and J by 4 bases, 4 bases remained unmatched. This CDR3 comprises 14 residues. For the diagnoses, clinical symptoms, serum thyroxine and TRAb, thyroid ultrasound and orbital computed tomography were used. Sequenced input: blood. The chain carries TRBV27 and TRBJ2-2; 7 bases agree with TRBD1. This clonotype originated in a woman aged 18-35 years with Graves' hyperthyroidism that later progressed to Graves' ophthalmopathy. CDR3 coding DNA: TGTGCCAGCAGTGGACGGGACAGCACCGGGGAGCTGTTTTTT. This sequence encodes CASSGRDSTGELFF.